These T cell receptor beta chains were read from a single sample in a study of control samples from healthy donors and cancer patients. Some clones are missing from TCRdb's copy, which holds only in-frame ones; the method was immunoSEQ multiplex PCR. The table lists about 160,000 clones, roughly 89% of them singletons. Sequencing was done on a sample of blood. All receptors derive from a man in his thirties or forties in good health. Both conserved end residues are part of each CDR3. The D gene is left open where the match is weak. Clone size is shown for a subset of rows, as once, few, many or a class of expanded clone.

TRBJ1-1 - TRBD1 TRBV10-3 TGTGCCTTAAGCTCCGGGGACAGAGCTCAAGCTTTCTTT CALSSGDRAQAFF
TRBJ2-1 - - TRBV18 TGTGCCAGCTCACTCCGGGACCCAAGGGCAGAGGGAGACGGGGAGCAGTTCTTC CASSLRDPRAEGDGEQFF
TRBJ1-1 - - TRBV11-1 TGTGCCAGCAGCGACTCGTACGGGGGCACTGAAGCTTTCTTT CASSDSYGGTEAFF
TRBJ1-2 - - TRBV27 TGTGCCAGCAGTTTTGGAGGGATCTATGGCTACACCTTC CASSFGGIYGYTF
TRBJ2-3 - TRBD2 TRBV28 TGTGCCAGCAGTTTACCTTCAGCGGGGAGCCGCACAGATACGCAGTATTTT CASSLPSAGSRTDTQYF
TRBJ2-5 - - TRBV20-1 TGCAGTGGGTTCCAAGAGACCCAGTACTTC CSGFQETQYF
TRBJ2-1 - - TRBV28 TGTGCCAGCAGTTTCCAGAGCAATGAGCAGTTCTTC CASSFQSNEQFF
TRBJ2-1 - - TRBV4-2 TGTGCCAGCAGCCAAGACGGACACAGCTCCTACAATGAGCAGTTCTTC CASSQDGHSSYNEQFF
TRBJ2-1 - TRBD1 TRBV5-4 TGTGCCAGCAGCTCAGGTGACAGGGGGGCCTACAATGAGCAGTTCTTC CASSSGDRGAYNEQFF
TRBJ2-3 - TRBD1 TRBV29-1 TGCAGCGTTGAACCGGGACAGGGCCGTTCAGATACGCAGTATTTT CSVEPGQGRSDTQYF
TRBJ1-2 - - TRBV24-1 TGTGCCACCAAAGGGCAGGGGTGGGGCTACACCTTC CATKGQGWGYTF
TRBJ2-1 - TRBD2 TRBV6-5 TGTGCCAGCAGATTCAGCGGGAGCTCCTACAATGAGCAGTTCTTC CASRFSGSSYNEQFF
TRBJ2-1 - - TRBV4-1 TGCGCCAGCAGGTCCCTTGTGGGAGGAGCTGACAATGAGCAGTTCTTC CASRSLVGGADNEQFF
TRBJ2-2 - TRBD2 TRBV7-3 TGTGCCAGCAGCCGGGGGGGTTCTTACACCGGGGAGCTGTTTTTT CASSRGGSYTGELFF
TRBJ1-6 once - TRBV5-5 TGTGCCAGCAGCTCTGAATCAGGGATTTTATCACCCCTCCACTTT CASSSESGILSPLHF
TRBJ1-4 - - TRBV11-1 TGTGCCAGCAGTAAGTCTAGGGAAGCTAATGAAAAACTGTTTTTT CASSKSREANEKLFF
TRBJ1-1 - - TRBV25-1 TGTGCCAGCAGACCTCCGGGGAGGAACACTGAAGCTTTCTTT CASRPPGRNTEAFF
TRBJ1-3 - TRBD1 TRBV6-5 TGTGCCAGCGAGACAGGGGCCTCTGGAAACACCATATATTTT CASETGASGNTIYF
TRBJ1-1 - - TRBV3-1/TRBV3-2 TGTGCCAGCAGCCAAGTTAGGAGCACGTGGGGGACTGAAGCTTTCTTT CASSQVRSTWGTEAFF
TRBJ2-3 - TRBD2 TRBV4-2 TGTGCCAGCAGCCAACCGGGACTAGCGACAGATACGCAGTATTTT CASSQPGLATDTQYF
TRBJ1-1 - - TRBV28 TGTGCCAGCAGACGACATCCAATCATGAACACTGAAGCTTTCTTT CASRRHPIMNTEAFF
TRBJ1-5 - - TRBV6-6 TGTGCCAGCCAGAGGGATAGCAATCAGCCCCAGCATTTT CASQRDSNQPQHF
TRBJ1-2 many - TRBV7-2 TGTGCCAGCAGCTTTCTTCTCGGCTACACCTTC CASSFLLGYTF
TRBJ2-1 - TRBD1 TRBV2 TGTGCCAGCAGTGAGACAAGCTCAGGGGGTGAGCAGTTCTTC CASSETSSGGEQFF
TRBJ2-1 few TRBD2 TRBV4-3 TGCGCCAGCAGCCAACTAGCGGGAGCTTTAAATGAGCAGTTCTTC CASSQLAGALNEQFF
TRBJ1-5 - - TRBV28 TGTGCCAGCAGTCCACACAGTTATAGCAATCAGCCCCAGCATTTT CASSPHSYSNQPQHF
TRBJ2-3 - - TRBV5-1 TGCGCCAGCAGGTTGAGAGATACGCAGTATTTT CASRLRDTQYF
TRBJ2-1 - TRBD2 TRBV5-1 TGCGCCAGCAATTTGGCGGGAGGAGGAGGGTACAATGAGCAGTTCTTC CASNLAGGGGYNEQFF
TRBJ1-1 - - TRBV29-1 TGCAGCGTTGTAGGGGCCATACTGAACACTGAAGCTTTCTTT CSVVGAILNTEAFF
TRBJ1-5 - - TRBV10-3 TGTGCCGCAGGAGAATTTAGAGATCAGCCCCAGCATTTT CAAGEFRDQPQHF
TRBJ1-3 - - TRBV15 TGTGCCACTAGACGGACCTCTGGAAACACCATATATTTT CATRRTSGNTIYF
TRBJ1-5 - TRBD1 TRBV2 TGTGCCAGCGGTGGACAGGTTGGTCAGCCCCAGCATTTT CASGGQVGQPQHF
TRBJ2-1 - - TRBV6-1 TGTGCCAGCAGTGAAAGGACAGTCTACAATGAGCAGTTCTTC CASSERTVYNEQFF
TRBJ1-1 - - TRBV4-2 TGTGCCAGCAGCCAAGTGGGGGGATCTAACACTGAAGCTTTCTTT CASSQVGGSNTEAFF
TRBJ1-2 - TRBD1 TRBV18 TGTGCCAGCTCACAAGGGACAGGGAAAGGCTACACCTTC CASSQGTGKGYTF
TRBJ2-7 - - TRBV27 TGTGCCACCTCACGAGGGGCCCAAAAGGCCTACGAGCAGTACTTC CATSRGAQKAYEQYF
TRBJ1-1 - TRBD1 TRBV6-1 TGTGCCAGCAGTGAAGCTCGGGACAGGCCTTTCTTT CASSEARDRPFF
TRBJ2-5 - - TRBV25-1 TGTGCCAGCAGTGAATATAGATCGCTGGGGGAGACCCAGTACTTC CASSEYRSLGETQYF
TRBJ1-6 - TRBD1 TRBV19 TGTGCCAGTAGTGTCCGGGACAGACTCAATTCACCCCTCCACTTT CASSVRDRLNSPLHF
TRBJ2-1 once - TRBV24-1 TGTGCCACCAGTGAAGGAGATCTCCGCAATGAGCAGTTCTTC CATSEGDLRNEQFF
TRBJ1-3 - TRBD1 TRBV7-2 TGTGCCAGCAGCCTGGGGACAGGGGGGGGAGGAAACACCATATATTTT CASSLGTGGGGNTIYF
TRBJ1-3 - - TRBV6-5 TGTGCCAGCAGCTCCGAAATGGCAGGAAAAAACACCATATATTTT CASSSEMAGKNTIYF
TRBJ2-7 once - TRBV19 TGTGCCAGTACCCAAGACGGAACGTTCTCCGAGCAGTACTTC CASTQDGTFSEQYF
TRBJ1-4 few - TRBV11-3 TGTGCCAGCAGCCCGAATGTCCGGGTAACTAATGAAAAACTGTTTTTT CASSPNVRVTNEKLFF
TRBJ1-6 - - TRBV11-2 TGTGCCAGCAGCCTAGGGACTGCCGGGGGGACCCTCCACTTT CASSLGTAGGTLHF
TRBJ2-2 - - TRBV6-2/TRBV6-3 TGTGCCAGCAGTTACCCATTTCGGGATTCTTACACCGGGGAGCTGTTTTTT CASSYPFRDSYTGELFF